This is a list of T cell receptor beta chains from one sample in a study of cytomegalovirus exposure and HLA in healthy donors. The protocol was immunoSEQ multiplex PCR, while the TCRdb copy is restricted to in-frame clones and leaves out a portion. The repertoire holds some 110,000 clones, with around 75% as singletons. The sequencing sample was made of PBMCs. The receptors derive from a man between 60 and 70 years old in good health and CMV-seropositive. CDR3s include the opening cysteine and the closing phenylalanine or tryptophan. D genes are given only for firm matches. Clone size is given for some rows only: seen once, a few or many times, or a class if the clone is expanded.

size	D	V	J	DNA	CDR3
-	TRBD1	TRBV9	TRBJ1-1	TGTGCCAGCAGCGCCCACTCGGGACAGGGGAACACTGAAGCTTTCTTT	CASSAHSGQGNTEAFF
few	-	TRBV28	TRBJ2-6	TGTGCCAGCAGTTGGGCGGGGGCAGACCCCTCTGGGGCCAACGTCCTGACTTTC	CASSWAGADPSGANVLTF
-	-	TRBV28	TRBJ2-7	TGTGCCAGCAGGTCGGCAGGGGGAGGTTACGAGCAGTACTTC	CASRSAGGGYEQYF
-	-	TRBV10-2	TRBJ1-1	TGCGCCAGCAGAGCAGAGGGTTTCGCTGAAGCTTTCTTT	CASRAEGFAEAFF
-	-	TRBV10-2	TRBJ2-7	TGCGCCAGCAGTGATTGGGCGGGGACCACCTACGAGCAGTACTTC	CASSDWAGTTYEQYF
-	-	TRBV7-3	TRBJ2-7	TGTGCCAGCAGCTTAGGTAGCGGTTACGAGCAGTACTTC	CASSLGSGYEQYF
-	TRBD1	TRBV29-1	TRBJ1-1	TGCAGCGTCCGCCGGGACAGGGGGCGCTTGGGCACTGAAGCTTTCTTT	CSVRRDRGRLGTEAFF
-	-	TRBV28	TRBJ2-6	TGTGCCAGCAACCTGGCGGGGACTGGGGCCAACGTCCTGACTTTC	CASNLAGTGANVLTF
few	-	TRBV29-1	TRBJ2-1	TGCAGCGTGATAAGAGGGGGGGTTGTGCCAGAGCAGTTCTTC	CSVIRGGVVPEQFF
-	-	TRBV23-1	TRBJ1-6	TGCGCCAGCAGTCAATCCGGCGCGGAGAGCTCCTATAATTCACCCCTCCACTTT	CASSQSGAESSYNSPLHF
few	-	TRBV28	TRBJ2-5	TGTGCCGAAAGGGCGGGGCCTCAAGAGACCCAGTACTTC	CAERAGPQETQYF
-	-	TRBV10-2	TRBJ2-1	TGCGCCAGCAGTGAGGGCTTGTCCTACAATGAGCAGTTCTTC	CASSEGLSYNEQFF
once	-	TRBV5-1	TRBJ1-1	TGCGCCAGCAGCTTGGGGCGACAGATGAACACTGAAGCTTTCTTT	CASSLGRQMNTEAFF
-	TRBD1	TRBV27	TRBJ2-7	TGTGCCAGCAGTCCTGACAGGGACCCCTTAAGGGACGAGCAGTACTTC	CASSPDRDPLRDEQYF
few	-	TRBV7-9	TRBJ1-2	TGTGCCAGCAGCTTAGCACTTAACTATGGCTACACCTTC	CASSLALNYGYTF
few	-	TRBV6-6	TRBJ1-4	TGTGCCAGCAAACTCTCCGTGGGGGGTGAAAAACTGTTTTTT	CASKLSVGGEKLFF
-	-	TRBV5-5	TRBJ2-5	TGTGCCAGCAGCTCCGACGGGGACCAAGAGACCCAGTACTTC	CASSSDGDQETQYF
-	TRBD1	TRBV7-6	TRBJ2-1	TGTGCCAGCAGCTTGGAAGGACAGGGGGGGTACAATGAGCAGTTCTTC	CASSLEGQGGYNEQFF
-	TRBD1	TRBV5-1	TRBJ2-1	TGCGCCAGCAGCCTTGGGACAGCTTACAATGAGCAGTTCTTC	CASSLGTAYNEQFF
-	-	TRBV6-1	TRBJ2-2	TGTGCCAGCAAAAAACCCGGGTCCGGGGAGCTGTTTTTT	CASKKPGSGELFF
few	-	TRBV4-1	TRBJ2-2	TGCGCCAGCAGCCCCGGCCCAGGGGGGAGATCCGGGGAGCTGTTTTTT	CASSPGPGGRSGELFF
few	-	TRBV29-1	TRBJ1-3	TGCAGCGCTCAGGGGTTCTCTGGAAACACCATATATTTT	CSAQGFSGNTIYF
-	-	TRBV6-1	TRBJ2-7	TGTGCCAGCAGTGAATTCGCTAGCAATTCCTACGAGCAGTACTTC	CASSEFASNSYEQYF
-	-	TRBV7-2	TRBJ1-2	TGTGCCAGCAACCCGCAGGGGAACTATGGCTACACCTTC	CASNPQGNYGYTF
-	TRBD2	TRBV6-1	TRBJ2-5	TGTGCCAGCAGTGAAGACGCTAGCGGGGGCAAGACCCAGTACTTC	CASSEDASGGKTQYF
-	TRBD1	TRBV15	TRBJ2-7	TGTGCCACCAGCAGAGGGACAGGGGTTGCCGAGCAGTACTTC	CATSRGTGVAEQYF
-	-	TRBV2	TRBJ2-7	TGTGCCAGCAGCCTAGGACAGCCCCAGTACTTC	CASSLGQPQYF
few	TRBD1	TRBV2	TRBJ2-3	TGTGCCAGCACACACAGGGGCAACGGTCATACGCAGTATTTT	CASTHRGNGHTQYF
-	TRBD1	TRBV5-1	TRBJ2-7	TGCGCCAGCAGCGGGGACAGAGTTACCTACGAGCAGTACTTC	CASSGDRVTYEQYF
-	TRBD1	TRBV7-2	TRBJ1-5	TGTGCCAGCAGCTTGGTCGGGACAGGGGGAAGCAATCAGCCCCAGCATTTT	CASSLVGTGGSNQPQHF
-	-	TRBV5-1	TRBJ1-3	TGCGCCAGCAGCTTGGCCGGGACTAACGGAAACACCATATATTTT	CASSLAGTNGNTIYF
once	TRBD1	TRBV2	TRBJ2-7	TGTGCCAGCAGGTATTACGGGACAGGGGGCGAGCAGTACTTC	CASRYYGTGGEQYF
-	-	TRBV18	TRBJ2-7	TGTGCCAGCTCAATAACTGGGGGGATTAACGAGCAGTACTTC	CASSITGGINEQYF
-	TRBD1	TRBV25-1	TRBJ1-2	TGTGCCAGCAGTGGGACAGGGGCATGGTATGGCTACACCTTC	CASSGTGAWYGYTF
-	-	TRBV14	TRBJ1-6	TGTGCCAGCAGCCAAGTTCTCGGGGATTCACCCCTCCACTTT	CASSQVLGDSPLHF
-	-	TRBV27	TRBJ1-6	TGTGCCAGCAGGGAGTCACAGGGATGGAATTCACCCCTCCACTTT	CASRESQGWNSPLHF
-	-	TRBV5-1	TRBJ1-5	TGCGCCAGCAGCTTTCGGGGGGGCAGTCAGCCCCAGCATTTT	CASSFRGGSQPQHF
few	-	TRBV6-5	TRBJ1-3	TGTGCCAGCAGTTACGGGACAATAGGAAACACCATATATTTT	CASSYGTIGNTIYF
-	-	TRBV29-1	TRBJ1-1	TGCAGCGTCACGACAGGTAGGGACACTGAAGCTTTCTTT	CSVTTGRDTEAFF
-	TRBD1	TRBV30	TRBJ2-3	TGTGCCTGGAGTGGTGACAGGGGTCGTACAGATACGCAGTATTTT	CAWSGDRGRTDTQYF
-	-	TRBV5-1	TRBJ2-7	TGCGCCAGCAGCGGTCAGGGGAGCTCCTACGAGCAGTACTTC	CASSGQGSSYEQYF
-	TRBD2	TRBV7-8	TRBJ2-2	TGTGCCAGCAGCTTAGGGACTAGCGGGGCCCTTAGCATCGGGGAGCTGTTTTTT	CASSLGTSGALSIGELFF
-	TRBD2	TRBV7-9	TRBJ2-1	TGTGCCAGCAGCTCTAGGGACTACAACAATGAGCAGTTCTTC	CASSSRDYNNEQFF
-	TRBD1	TRBV2	TRBJ1-6	TGTGCCAGCATTCGGGGGTTAGGGGACAGGACCCTCAAATGGGGACCCCTCCACTTT	CASIRGLGDRTLKWGPLHF
-	-	TRBV10-2	TRBJ2-6	TGCGCCAGCAGCCCGAGCGGGACAATAAGGGCCAACGTCCTGACTTTC	CASSPSGTIRANVLTF
-	TRBD1	TRBV27	TRBJ1-1	TGTGCCAGCAGTCCTACCCCCACAGGGGACCGCGAAGCTTTCTTT	CASSPTPTGDREAFF
-	-	TRBV7-9	TRBJ2-3	TGTTCCAGCAGGGTCGGAGATACGCAGTATTTT	CSSRVGDTQYF
-	-	TRBV19	TRBJ2-5	TGTGCCAGTAGTATAGCGGGGGAAAAAGAGACCCAGTACTTC	CASSIAGEKETQYF
-	-	TRBV18	TRBJ2-1	TGTGCCAGCTCCCCAGCCATACTCGGCTCCTACAATGAGCAGTTCTTC	CASSPAILGSYNEQFF
-	TRBD1	TRBV19	TRBJ1-1	TGTGCCAGTAGTCACCTTCCCGGGACAGGGAACACTGAAGCTTTCTTT	CASSHLPGTGNTEAFF
few	TRBD1	TRBV13	TRBJ2-3	TGTGCCAGCAGCTTACGACAGGGAAAGGATACGCAGTATTTT	CASSLRQGKDTQYF
few	TRBD1	TRBV7-9	TRBJ2-7	TGTGCCAGCAGCACAGGGGGCTCCTCCTACGAGCAGTACTTC	CASSTGGSSYEQYF
-	-	TRBV7-9	TRBJ2-3	TGTGCTAGCAGCTTAGACGGCAGGGCAGATACGCAGTATTTT	CASSLDGRADTQYF
-	-	TRBV5-6	TRBJ2-7	TGTGCCAGCAGCTCCCGGTACGAGCAGTACTTC	CASSSRYEQYF
-	-	TRBV20-1	TRBJ1-2	TGCAGTGCTGCGTATGGCTACACCTTC	CSAAYGYTF
-	TRBD1	TRBV14	TRBJ1-2	TGTGCCAGCAGCCCAGGACAGGGTCGTGGCTACACCTTC	CASSPGQGRGYTF
-	-	TRBV5-1	TRBJ1-1	TGCGCCAGCAGCTTGGGCTCCGGGGAGGCTGAAGCTTTCTTT	CASSLGSGEAEAFF
-	-	TRBV5-6	TRBJ2-7	TGTGCCAGCAGCTTGTGGGGGGGCAACGAGCAGTACTTC	CASSLWGGNEQYF